A selection of T cell receptor beta chains follows, all from one sample in a study of beta chain features in type 1 diabetes. Profiled with immunoSEQ multiplex PCR; TCRdb holds only in-frame clones, not every one. There are over 150,000 clones in the sample; around 8% occur only once, and 0.65% lies in the top ten. Material for sequencing was central memory CD4+ T cells from blood. Receptors were obtained from a man between 18 and 29 years old in good health. The CDR3 runs from the conserved cysteine through the conserved F or W. The order of the fields is J gene, clone size, V gene, D gene, CDR3 protein, CDR3 DNA. D genes are given only for firm matches. Some rows mark clone size as missing; the rest say once, few, many or name a class of expanded clone.

TRBJ2-5,-,TRBV4-3,-,CASSHPGGETQYF,TGCGCCAGCAGCCATCCAGGCGGGGAGACCCAGTACTTC
TRBJ1-1,-,TRBV7-3,-,CASSLGANTEAFF,TGTGCCAGCAGCTTGGGCGCGAACACTGAAGCTTTCTTT
TRBJ2-7,-,TRBV7-3,TRBD1,CASSPGTGSYEQYF,TGTGCCAGCAGCCCCGGGACAGGTTCCTACGAGCAGTACTTC
TRBJ2-1,many,TRBV18,-,CASSRTGEEQFF,TGTGCCAGCTCACGAACCGGGGAAGAGCAGTTCTTC
TRBJ2-7,few,TRBV4-2,TRBD1,CASSQGQGSYEQYF,TGTGCCAGCAGCCAAGGACAGGGGTCCTACGAGCAGTACTTC
TRBJ2-5,many,TRBV18,TRBD1,CASSPSRGPETQYF,TGTGCCAGCTCACCATCGAGGGGGCCGGAGACCCAGTACTTC
TRBJ2-5,few,TRBV10-3,TRBD1,CAISAGGQGKETQYF,TGTGCCATCAGTGCGGGAGGACAGGGGAAAGAGACCCAGTACTTC
TRBJ1-1,-,TRBV4-3,TRBD1,CASSQSTGGWGTEAFF,TGCGCCAGCAGCCAATCCACAGGGGGCTGGGGGACTGAAGCTTTCTTT
TRBJ2-7,many,TRBV5-6,-,CASLGSEQYF,TGTGCCAGCCTAGGGAGTGAGCAGTACTTC
TRBJ2-1,many,TRBV7-9,-,CASSLVQGSNEQFF,TGTGCCAGCAGCTTAGTGCAGGGGAGCAATGAGCAGTTCTTC
TRBJ2-7,many,TRBV7-2,TRBD2,CASSLFAGLAYEQYF,TGTGCCAGCAGCTTATTCGCCGGACTAGCCTACGAGCAGTACTTC
TRBJ1-4,-,TRBV30,-,CAWAEETNEKLFF,TGTGCCTGGGCTGAGGAGACTAATGAAAAACTGTTTTTT
TRBJ2-5,few,TRBV11-3,-,CASSLGLAGETQYF,TGTGCCAGCAGCTTAGGTCTGGCGGGGGAGACCCAGTACTTC
TRBJ2-5,few,TRBV9,-,CASSPLGEETQYF,TGTGCCAGCTCACCCCTAGGGGAAGAGACCCAGTACTTC
TRBJ2-3,few,TRBV11-2,-,CASSLLPGHRTDTQYF,TGTGCCAGCAGCTTACTCCCGGGACACCGCACAGATACGCAGTATTTT
TRBJ2-2,few,TRBV7-2,-,CASSLGEDTGELFF,TGTGCCAGCAGCTTAGGGGAGGACACCGGGGAGCTGTTTTTT
TRBJ2-1,-,TRBV6-1,TRBD2,CASSQREINEQFF,TGTGCCAGCAGTCAGCGGGAGATAAATGAGCAGTTCTTC
TRBJ2-2,few,TRBV27,TRBD2,CASQSGGYTGELFF,TGTGCCAGCCAAAGCGGGGGGTACACCGGGGAGCTGTTTTTT
TRBJ2-7,-,TRBV6-5,-,CASSETSYEQYF,TGTGCCAGCAGTGAAACCAGCTACGAGCAGTACTTC
TRBJ2-1,few,TRBV2,-,CAQASWNEQFF,TGTGCCCAAGCATCCTGGAATGAGCAGTTCTTC
TRBJ1-5,many,TRBV9,-,CASSQGHGADQPQHF,TGTGCCAGCAGCCAGGGACACGGGGCAGATCAGCCCCAGCATTTT
TRBJ2-1,-,TRBV28,TRBD2,CASSLSGRADEQFF,TGTGCCAGCAGTTTATCCGGGAGGGCCGATGAGCAGTTCTTC
TRBJ2-7,few,TRBV30,-,CAWSFSPGGEQYF,TGTGCCTGGAGTTTCAGCCCCGGCGGCGAGCAGTACTTC
TRBJ1-3,-,TRBV10-3,-,CAIRPDSSGNTIYF,TGTGCCATCAGGCCGGACAGCTCTGGAAACACCATATATTTT
TRBJ2-3,many,TRBV11-2,-,CASGHTDTQYF,TGTGCCAGCGGACACACAGATACGCAGTATTTT
TRBJ2-3,-,TRBV7-8,TRBD2,CASSLGLAVGTDTQYF,TGTGCCAGCAGCTTAGGCCTAGCGGTAGGCACAGATACGCAGTATTTT
TRBJ1-5,-,TRBV29-1,-,CSVGSGVNQPQHF,TGCAGCGTTGGGTCAGGGGTCAATCAGCCCCAGCATTTT
TRBJ1-5,-,TRBV19,TRBD1,CASSPGRTGAFKPQHF,TGTGCCAGTAGCCCCGGGAGGACAGGGGCCTTTAAGCCCCAGCATTTT
TRBJ1-3,-,TRBV28,TRBD1,CASSLYSVRGVGNTIYF,TGTGCCAGCAGTTTGTATTCGGTCAGGGGGGTCGGAAACACCATATATTTT
TRBJ1-5,-,TRBV30,-,CAWTGSDSNQPQHF,TGTGCCTGGACGGGAAGTGATAGCAATCAGCCCCAGCATTTT